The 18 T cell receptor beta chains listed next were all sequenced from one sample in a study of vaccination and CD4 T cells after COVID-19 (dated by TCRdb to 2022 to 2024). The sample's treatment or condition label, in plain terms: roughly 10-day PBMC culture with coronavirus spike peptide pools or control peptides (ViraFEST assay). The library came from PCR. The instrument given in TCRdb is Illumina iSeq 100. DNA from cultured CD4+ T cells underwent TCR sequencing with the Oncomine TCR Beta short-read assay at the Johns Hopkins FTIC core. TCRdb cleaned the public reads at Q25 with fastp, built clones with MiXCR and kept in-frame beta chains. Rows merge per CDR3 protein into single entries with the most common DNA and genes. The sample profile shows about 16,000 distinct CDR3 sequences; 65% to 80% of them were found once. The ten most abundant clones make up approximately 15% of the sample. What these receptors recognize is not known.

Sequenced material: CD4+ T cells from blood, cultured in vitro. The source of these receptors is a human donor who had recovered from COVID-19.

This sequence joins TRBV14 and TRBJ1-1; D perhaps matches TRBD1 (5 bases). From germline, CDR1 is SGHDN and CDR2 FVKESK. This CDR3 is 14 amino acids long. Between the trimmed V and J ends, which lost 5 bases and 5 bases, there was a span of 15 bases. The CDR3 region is CASSSQRQTTEAFF. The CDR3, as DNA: TGTGCCAGCAGCTCACAGAGACAGACGACTGAAGCTTTCTTT.

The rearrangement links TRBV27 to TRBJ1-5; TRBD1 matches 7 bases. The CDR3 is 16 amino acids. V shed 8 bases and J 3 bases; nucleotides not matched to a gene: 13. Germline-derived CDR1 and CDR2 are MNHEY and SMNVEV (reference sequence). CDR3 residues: CASRQVTGITNQPQHF. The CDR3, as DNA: TGTGCCAGCCGCCAAGTGACAGGGATCACCAATCAGCCCCAGCATTTT.

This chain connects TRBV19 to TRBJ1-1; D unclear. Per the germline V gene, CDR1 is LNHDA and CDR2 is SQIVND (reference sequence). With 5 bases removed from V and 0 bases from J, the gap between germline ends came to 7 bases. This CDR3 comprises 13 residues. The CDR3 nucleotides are TGTGCCAGTAGTTCCCCCCTGAACACTGAAGCTTTCTTT. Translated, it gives CASSSPLNTEAFF. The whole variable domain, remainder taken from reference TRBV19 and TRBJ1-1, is DGGITQSPKYLFRKEGQNVTLSCEQNLNHDAMYWYRQDPGQGLRLIYYSQIVNDFQKGDIAEGYSVSREKKESFPLTVTSAQKNPTAFYLCASSSPLNTEAFFGQGTRLTVV.

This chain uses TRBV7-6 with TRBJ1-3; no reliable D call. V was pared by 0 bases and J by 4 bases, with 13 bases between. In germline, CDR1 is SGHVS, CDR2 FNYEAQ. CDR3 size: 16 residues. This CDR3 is CASSLAASTWGNTIYF. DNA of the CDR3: TGTGCCAGCAGCTTAGCCGCCAGCACCTGGGGAAACACCATATATTTT.

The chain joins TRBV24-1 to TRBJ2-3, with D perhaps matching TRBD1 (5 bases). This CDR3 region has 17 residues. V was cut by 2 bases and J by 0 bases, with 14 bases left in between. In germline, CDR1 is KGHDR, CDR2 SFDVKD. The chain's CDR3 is CATSDSFQGGSTDTQYF. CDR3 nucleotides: TGTGCCACCAGTGATTCTTTCCAGGGTGGTAGCACAGATACGCAGTATTTT.

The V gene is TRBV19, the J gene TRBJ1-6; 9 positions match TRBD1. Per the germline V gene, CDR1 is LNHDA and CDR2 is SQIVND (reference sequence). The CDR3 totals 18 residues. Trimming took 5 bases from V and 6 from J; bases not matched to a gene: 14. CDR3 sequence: CASSLRQTRDRVNSPLHF. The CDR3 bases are TGTGCCAGTAGTCTACGCCAAACCCGGGACAGGGTTAATTCACCCCTCCACTTT.

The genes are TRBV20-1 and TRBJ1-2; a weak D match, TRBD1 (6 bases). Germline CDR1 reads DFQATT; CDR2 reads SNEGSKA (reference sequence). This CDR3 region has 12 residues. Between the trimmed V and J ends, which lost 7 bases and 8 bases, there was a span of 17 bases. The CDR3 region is CSGGGASRGYTF. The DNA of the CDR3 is TGCAGTGGTGGGGGCGCTTCAAGAGGCTACACCTTC.

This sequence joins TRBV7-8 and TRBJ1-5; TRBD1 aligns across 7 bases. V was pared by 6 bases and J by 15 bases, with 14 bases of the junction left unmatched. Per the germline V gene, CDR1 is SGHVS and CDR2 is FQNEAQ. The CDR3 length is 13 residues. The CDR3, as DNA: TGTGCCAGCAGTCGACAGGGCTTGGGGGGGTGGCATTTT. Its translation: CASSRQGLGGWHF.

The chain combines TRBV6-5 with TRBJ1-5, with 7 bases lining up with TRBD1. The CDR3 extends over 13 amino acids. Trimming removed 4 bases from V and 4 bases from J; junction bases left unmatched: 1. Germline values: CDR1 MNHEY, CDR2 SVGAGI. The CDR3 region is CASSWTGNQPQHF. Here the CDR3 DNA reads TGTGCCAGCAGTTGGACAGGAAATCAGCCCCAGCATTTT.

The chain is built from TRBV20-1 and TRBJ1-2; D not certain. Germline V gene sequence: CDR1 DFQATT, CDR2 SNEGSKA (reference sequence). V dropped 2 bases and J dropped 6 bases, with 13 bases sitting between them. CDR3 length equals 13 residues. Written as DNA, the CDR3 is TGCAGTGCTAGAATACAGCCGACGGATGGCTACACCTTC. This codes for CSARIQPTDGYTF.

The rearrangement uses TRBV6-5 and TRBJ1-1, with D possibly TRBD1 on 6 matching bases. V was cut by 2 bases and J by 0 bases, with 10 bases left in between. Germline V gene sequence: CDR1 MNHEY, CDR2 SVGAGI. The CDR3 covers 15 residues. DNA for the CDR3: TGTGCCAGCAGTTACCAGGGGATCGTGAACACTGAAGCTTTCTTT. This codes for CASSYQGIVNTEAFF.

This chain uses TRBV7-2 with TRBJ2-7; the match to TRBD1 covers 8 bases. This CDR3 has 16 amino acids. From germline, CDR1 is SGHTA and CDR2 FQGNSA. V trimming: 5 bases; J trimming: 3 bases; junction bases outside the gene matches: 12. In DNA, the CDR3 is TGTGCCAGCAGCGCTGTAAGGGACAGGCTAAGCTACGAGCAGTACTTC. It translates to CASSAVRDRLSYEQYF.

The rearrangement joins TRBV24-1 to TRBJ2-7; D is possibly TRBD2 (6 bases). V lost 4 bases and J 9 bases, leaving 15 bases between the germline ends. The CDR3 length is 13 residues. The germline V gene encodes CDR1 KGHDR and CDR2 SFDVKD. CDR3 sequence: CATSEASETGQYF. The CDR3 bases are TGTGCCACCAGTGAAGCTAGCGAGACGGGGCAGTACTTC.

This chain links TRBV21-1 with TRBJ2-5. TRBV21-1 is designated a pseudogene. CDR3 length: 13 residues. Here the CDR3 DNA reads TGTGCCAGCAGCCATATTGAAACGGAGACCCAGTACTTC. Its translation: CASSHIETETQYF.

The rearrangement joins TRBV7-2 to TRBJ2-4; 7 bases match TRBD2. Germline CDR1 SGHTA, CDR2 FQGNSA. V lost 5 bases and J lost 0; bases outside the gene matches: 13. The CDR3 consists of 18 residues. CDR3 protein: CASSPGGGKHIAKNIQYF. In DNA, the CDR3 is TGTGCCAGCAGCCCCGGGGGAGGGAAGCACATAGCCAAAAACATTCAGTACTTC.

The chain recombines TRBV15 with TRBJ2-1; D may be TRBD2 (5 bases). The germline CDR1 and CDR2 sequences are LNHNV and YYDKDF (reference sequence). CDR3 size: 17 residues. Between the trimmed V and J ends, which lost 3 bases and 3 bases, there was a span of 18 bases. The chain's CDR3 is CATSSSPLRRRYNEQFF. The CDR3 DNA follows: TGTGCCACCAGCAGCAGCCCCTTACGGAGGCGCTACAATGAGCAGTTCTTC.

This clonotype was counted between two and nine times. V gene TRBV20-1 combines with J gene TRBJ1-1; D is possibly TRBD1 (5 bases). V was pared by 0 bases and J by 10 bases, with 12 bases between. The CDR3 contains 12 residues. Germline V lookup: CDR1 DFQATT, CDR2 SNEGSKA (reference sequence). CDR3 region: CSARDPGGGAFF. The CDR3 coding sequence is TGCAGTGCTAGAGACCCGGGGGGGGGAGCTTTCTTT.

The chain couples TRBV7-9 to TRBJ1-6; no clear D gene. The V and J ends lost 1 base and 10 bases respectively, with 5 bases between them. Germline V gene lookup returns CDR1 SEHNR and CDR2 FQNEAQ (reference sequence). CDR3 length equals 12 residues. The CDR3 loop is CASSLVGSPLHF. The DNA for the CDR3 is TGTGCCAGCAGCTTAGTCGGGTCACCCCTCCACTTT.